Below, 27 T cell receptor beta chains from the same sample are listed, as sequenced in a study of T-cell reconstitution after alpha-beta-depleted transplantation in children. Using unique molecular identifiers, the investigators prepared the TCRbeta library. TCRdb reanalysed the PCR reads using MiXCR and keeps one entry per CDR3 protein. The sample yields just over 950,000 distinct CDR3 sequences, roughly 31% seen once. This sample comprised PBMCs, mostly from graft donor cells, obtained 360 days after TCRalphabeta/CD19-depleted stem cell transplant. The receptor set was obtained from a boy in the first two years of life who had a stem cell transplant for SCID, so the T cells may come from the graft donor.

This chain links TRBV29-1 with TRBJ2-7; TRBD1 aligns across 9 bases. CDR1 is SQVTM, CDR2 ANQGSEA, per germline. The CDR3 sequence is 14 residues long. V gave up 3 bases and J gave up 2 bases; unmatched junction bases: 5. CDR3 sequence: CSVESDRGPYEQYF. The CDR3 bases are TGCAGCGTTGAGTCGGACAGGGGTCCCTACGAGCAGTACTTC.

This clonotype was counted between two and nine times. The V gene is TRBV3-1, the J gene TRBJ1-4; D call uncertain. Germline CDR1 LGHDT, CDR2 YNNKEL (reference sequence). V was pared by 1 base and J by 8 bases, with 5 bases between. This CDR3 has 12 residues. The CDR3 reads CASSQVEEKLFF. The DNA of the CDR3 is TGTGCCAGCAGCCAAGTCGAGGAAAAACTGTTTTTT. The full variable domain, with the rest looked up from reference TRBV3-1 and TRBJ1-4, is DTAVSQTPKYLVTQMGNDKSIKCEQNLGHDTMYWYKQDSKKFLKIMFSYNNKELIINETVPNRFSPKSPDKAHLNLHINSLELGDSAVYFCASSQVEEKLFFGSGTQLSVL.

This chain connects TRBV9 to TRBJ2-3; 9 nucleotides match TRBD2. Trimming took 4 bases from V and 5 from J; bases not matched to a gene: 11. The CDR3 runs to 16 residues. The germline CDR1 and CDR2 sequences are SGDLS and YYNGEE. The CDR3 bases are TGTGCCAGCAGCTTTTCCACGGGACTAGCAGTAGATACGCAGTATTTT. This encodes CASSFSTGLAVDTQYF.

The V call is TRBV5-1, the J call TRBJ2-2; D possibly corresponds to TRBD1 (5 bases). This CDR3 is 13 amino acids long. CDR1 SGHRS and CDR2 YFSETQ come from the germline V gene. V was clipped by 0 bases and J by 6 bases, with 6 bases between them. The CDR3 sequence is CASSLVGPGELFF. The DNA of the CDR3 is TGCGCCAGCAGCTTGGTGGGGCCCGGGGAGCTGTTTTTT.

The chain carries TRBV10-3 and TRBJ2-3; TRBD2 matches at 9 bases. The junction had 3 bases not matched to a gene; V was cut back by 6 bases and J by 2 bases. This CDR3 has 14 amino acids. Germline lookup yields CDR1 ENHRY and CDR2 SYGVKD. CDR3: CAIRPGLATDTQYF. CDR3 in DNA: TGTGCCATCAGGCCGGGACTAGCCACAGATACGCAGTATTTT.

This clonotype came up a few times. The chain combines TRBV5-1 with TRBJ1-5; possibly TRBD1 for D (5 bases). CDR3 length: 13 residues. Germline lookup yields CDR1 SGHRS and CDR2 YFSETQ. Trimming left V 5 bases short and J 5 bases short, with 11 bases between. CDR3 DNA sequence: TGCGCCAGCAGGGCGGGGCGGGATCAGCCCCAGCATTTT. It yields the protein CASRAGRDQPQHF.

The chain is built from TRBV5-1 and TRBJ1-1, with 7 bases lining up with TRBD1. This CDR3 contains 14 residues. Trimming removed 5 bases from V and 1 base from J; junction bases left unmatched: 5. Germline V gene data show CDR1 as SGHRS and CDR2 as YFSETQ. DNA for the CDR3: TGCGCCAGCAGTACAGGGGCCTCGAACACTGAAGCTTTCTTT. This translates into CASSTGASNTEAFF.

The V call is TRBV4-1, the J call TRBJ2-7; 9 bases map to TRBD1. Germline CDR1 is MGHRA and CDR2 is YSYEKL. The junction had 5 bases not matched to a gene; V was cut back by 5 bases and J by 0 bases. The CDR3 is 15 amino acids. The CDR3 sequence is CASSKGQGPSYEQYF. The CDR3 region has the DNA TGCGCCAGCAGCAAAGGACAGGGGCCCTCCTACGAGCAGTACTTC.

In its sample, this clonotype was seen a few times. The chain uses TRBV25-1 and TRBJ1-4, with D perhaps TRBD1 (5 bases). The CDR3 totals 12 residues. V was cut by 1 base and J by 14 bases, with 11 bases left in between. Germline values: CDR1 MGHDK, CDR2 SYGVNS. CDR3 nucleotides: TGTGCCAGCAGTGAATGGGGGGAAACGCTGTTTTTT. Amino acids: CASSEWGETLFF.

The genes are TRBV20-1 and TRBJ1-5, with unresolved D. V was clipped by 4 bases and J by 4 bases, with 8 bases between them. The CDR3 is made up of 12 amino acids. Germline values: CDR1 DFQATT, CDR2 SNEGSKA (reference sequence). CDR3 in amino acids: CSAKRVNQPQHF. In DNA form, the CDR3 reads TGCAGTGCTAAACGTGTGAATCAGCCCCAGCATTTT.

The chain couples TRBV12-3 or TRBV12-4 to TRBJ1-4, with unresolved D. V was clipped by 5 bases and J by 11 bases, with 9 bases between them. The CDR3 runs 11 residues. CDR3 DNA sequence: TGTGCCAGCAGTAGAAGAGGGAAACTGTTTTTT. Translating gives CASSRRGKLFF.

This clonotype has a handful of counts. The rearrangement links TRBV20-1 to TRBJ2-5, with D perhaps TRBD1 (5 bases). The CDR3 is made up of 14 amino acids. Trimming removed 1 base at V and 5 bases at J, with 14 bases between. Germline CDR1 is DFQATT and CDR2 is SNEGSKA (reference sequence). CDR3 sequence (DNA): TGCAGTGCTAGAGTAGGGGCTGCCTTGGAGACCCAGTACTTC. Translating gives CSARVGAALETQYF.

The chain uses TRBV20-1 and TRBJ2-1, with TRBD2 matching 11 bases. The CDR3 contains 15 residues. V trimming: 6 bases; J trimming: 5 bases; junction bases outside the gene matches: 9. Germline CDR1 and CDR2: DFQATT and SNEGSKA (reference sequence). The CDR3: CSAYQTSGGNNEQFF. The CDR3 DNA follows: TGCAGTGCGTACCAAACTAGCGGGGGCAACAATGAGCAGTTCTTC.

The rearrangement uses TRBV5-1 and TRBJ1-2; 7 bases fit TRBD1. CDR1 is SGHRS, CDR2 YFSETQ, per germline. This CDR3 is built from 16 residues. V shed 6 bases, J shed 7 bases, and the junction held 18 bases outside the gene matches. The CDR3 is CASKEFGQAFRSGYTF. CDR3 bases: TGCGCCAGCAAGGAGTTCGGACAGGCGTTTCGTTCTGGCTACACCTTC.

The V gene is TRBV5-1, the J gene TRBJ2-3; a possible D gene is TRBD2 (6 bases). V was clipped by 4 bases and J by 2 bases, with 17 bases between them. The CDR3 extends over 16 amino acids. Germline V gene lookup returns CDR1 SGHRS and CDR2 YFSETQ. The CDR3 nucleotides read TGCGCCAGCAGCAAGGAGGGACTCCGGAACACAGATACGCAGTATTTT. It encodes CASSKEGLRNTDTQYF.

This clonotype was seen more than once but under ten times. V and J are TRBV5-1 and TRBJ2-3; D possibly uses TRBD1 or TRBD2 (6 bases each). CDR1 is SGHRS, CDR2 YFSETQ, per germline. V lost 4 bases to trimming and J lost 10 bases, with 10 bases between them. This CDR3 contains 11 residues. The CDR3 coding sequence is TGCGCCAGCAGCCCAGGGGAGGCGCAGTATTTT. As protein: CASSPGEAQYF.

V and J are TRBV20-1 and TRBJ1-5; 7 nucleotides agree with TRBD1. CDR3 length: 15 residues. J gave up 0 bases and V 0 bases, and 2 bases lay outside the gene matches. The germline V gene has CDR1 DFQATT and CDR2 SNEGSKA (reference sequence). CDR3 sequence reads: CSARERDSSNQPQHF. The DNA of the CDR3 is TGCAGTGCTAGAGAAAGGGACAGTAGCAATCAGCCCCAGCATTTT.

This clonotype was seen only a few times. V and J are TRBV27 and TRBJ1-1; 10 bases align to TRBD1. After removal of 3 bases from V and 2 bases from J, the junction contained 9 bases not matched to a gene. This CDR3 is 17 amino acids long. CDR1 and CDR2 from the germline V gene are MNHEY and SMNVEV (reference sequence). CDR3 DNA sequence: TGTGCCAGCAGTTTGGACGGGACAGGGGACCTAAACACTGAAGCTTTCTTT. It codes for CASSLDGTGDLNTEAFF.

This clonotype was seen a single time. This chain connects TRBV5-1 to TRBJ2-6; 7 bases line up with TRBD2. The CDR3 is 18 residues long. Germline V gives CDR1 SGHRS, CDR2 YFSETQ. Trimming removed 0 bases from V and 4 bases from J; junction bases left unmatched: 10. CDR3: CASSLAGTTYSGANVLTF. The DNA for the CDR3 is TGCGCCAGCAGCTTGGCCGGGACTACCTACTCGGGGGCCAACGTCCTGACTTTC.

This chain links TRBV19 with TRBJ2-1; unclear D gene. The CDR3 spans 15 residues. The germline V and J ends were trimmed by 3 bases and 8 bases, with 17 bases remaining between them. The V gene's germline CDR1 is LNHDA and CDR2 SQIVND (reference sequence). The CDR3, as DNA: TGTGCCAGTAGTATGATGGGCAAGCGAGGCGATGAGCAGTTCTTC. It yields the protein CASSMMGKRGDEQFF.

This clonotype occurred a few times. The V call is TRBV10-3, the J call TRBJ2-7; D is undetermined. Per the germline V gene, CDR1 is ENHRY and CDR2 is SYGVKD. CDR3 length: 15 amino acids. Between the trimmed V and J ends, which lost 11 bases and 3 bases, there was a span of 23 bases. The CDR3 nucleotides read TGTGCCGCCCGATCGGACCCCGGTCTGGGCTACGAGCAGTACTTC. The encoded protein is CAARSDPGLGYEQYF.

This clonotype was counted at least ten times. The J gene is TRBJ2-3, the V gene TRBV7-6, with unresolved D. There are 12 residues in the CDR3. Germline V lookup: CDR1 SGHVS, CDR2 FNYEAQ. Trimming pared 3 bases from V and 6 bases from J, leaving 7 bases between. Here the CDR3 DNA reads TGTGCCAGCAGCTTTTTGGGGGATACGCAGTATTTT. Translation gives CASSFLGDTQYF.

The chain uses TRBV5-1 and TRBJ2-7; 9 bases agree with TRBD1. The CDR3 is made up of 15 amino acids. Losses at the gene ends were 4 bases for V and 3 bases for J; bases not matched to a gene: 8. CDR1 and CDR2 (germline): SGHRS, YFSETQ. The DNA of the CDR3 is TGCGCCAGCAGCCCCGGGACAGGGTCTATCTACGAGCAGTACTTC. Its translation: CASSPGTGSIYEQYF.

This clonotype was detected ten times or more. The V call is TRBV28, the J call TRBJ2-2; the D is unclear. The V end lost 8 bases, the J end lost 1 base, and 5 bases lay between the germline ends. There are 12 residues in the CDR3. Germline V gene sequence: CDR1 MDHEN, CDR2 SYDVKM. DNA for the CDR3: TGTGCCAGCGGTCAGAACACCGGGGAGCTGTTTTTT. Its protein is CASGQNTGELFF.

The rearrangement uses TRBV7-2 and TRBJ2-7, with D possibly matching TRBD1 (6 bases). Germline V CDR1 and CDR2: SGHTA, FQGNSA. V gave up 5 bases and J gave up 3 bases, with 11 bases separating them. The CDR3 covers 13 residues. The CDR3 spells CASSRRQVYEQYF. The CDR3 coding sequence is TGTGCCAGCAGCCGACGACAGGTCTACGAGCAGTACTTC.

This clonotype was seen only a few times. The chain employs TRBV29-1 and TRBJ1-2, with 9 positions matching TRBD1. J lost 9 bases, V lost 3 bases, and 11 bases had no gene match. CDR1 and CDR2 (germline): SQVTM, ANQGSEA. The CDR3 contains 14 residues. Written as DNA, the CDR3 is TGCAGCGTTGATTCACCGGGGACAGGGAATAGCTACACCTTC. As protein: CSVDSPGTGNSYTF.

The V gene is TRBV6-1, the J gene TRBJ2-5; 9 bases match TRBD1. The CDR3 has 14 residues. Germline values: CDR1 MNHNS, CDR2 SASEGT. Germline trimming cut 6 bases from V and 5 bases from J; bases unmatched to any gene: 7. CDR3 DNA: TGTGCCAGCAGGGTAACAGGGGGCTCGGAGACCCAGTACTTC. This encodes CASRVTGGSETQYF.